One T cell receptor (beta chain) is described in this entry. The antigen is undetermined. V lost 11 bases, J lost 7 bases, and 14 bases lay in between. Per germline, CDR1 MNHEY and CDR2 SVGAGI. The CDR3 runs to 11 residues. Here immunoSEQ multiplex PCR was the method, and the copy in TCRdb shows in-frame clones only, minus some. The sample lists under 100,000 clones, around nine tenths occurring once. This specimen belongs to a study of T cell responses to AZD1222 COVID-19 vaccine. The study, taken as a whole, reports: Seropositive AZD1222 recipients at baseline numbered only five to seven. Clonal diversity was possibly underestimated, and the donors were mostly white British, with more females. Nearly half of spike-specific TCRs reportedly target variant regions that are unmutated in the B.1.351 and B.1.1.7 variants.

Specimen: peripheral blood, collected on day 0 of AZD1222 vaccination. This receptor was identified in an adult in good health. This chain connects TRBV6-5 to TRBJ1-2; no definite D call. The CDR3 region is CAALGLRGYTF. Written as DNA, the CDR3 is TGTGCCGCACTCGGTCTCCGTGGCTACACCTTC.